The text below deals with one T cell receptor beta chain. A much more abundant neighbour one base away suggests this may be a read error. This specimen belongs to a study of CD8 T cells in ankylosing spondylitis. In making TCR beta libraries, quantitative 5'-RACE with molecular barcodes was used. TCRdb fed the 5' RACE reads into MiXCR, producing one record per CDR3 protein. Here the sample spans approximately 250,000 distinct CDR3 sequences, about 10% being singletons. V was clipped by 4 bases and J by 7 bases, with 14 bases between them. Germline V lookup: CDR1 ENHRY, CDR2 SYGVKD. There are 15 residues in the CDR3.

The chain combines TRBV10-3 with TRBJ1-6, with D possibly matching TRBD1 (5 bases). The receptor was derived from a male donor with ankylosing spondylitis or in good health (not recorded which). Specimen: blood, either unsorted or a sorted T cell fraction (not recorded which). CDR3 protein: CAISVASWGNSPLHF. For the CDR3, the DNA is TGTGCCATCAGTGTGGCCAGTTGGGGGAATTCACCCCTCCACTTT.